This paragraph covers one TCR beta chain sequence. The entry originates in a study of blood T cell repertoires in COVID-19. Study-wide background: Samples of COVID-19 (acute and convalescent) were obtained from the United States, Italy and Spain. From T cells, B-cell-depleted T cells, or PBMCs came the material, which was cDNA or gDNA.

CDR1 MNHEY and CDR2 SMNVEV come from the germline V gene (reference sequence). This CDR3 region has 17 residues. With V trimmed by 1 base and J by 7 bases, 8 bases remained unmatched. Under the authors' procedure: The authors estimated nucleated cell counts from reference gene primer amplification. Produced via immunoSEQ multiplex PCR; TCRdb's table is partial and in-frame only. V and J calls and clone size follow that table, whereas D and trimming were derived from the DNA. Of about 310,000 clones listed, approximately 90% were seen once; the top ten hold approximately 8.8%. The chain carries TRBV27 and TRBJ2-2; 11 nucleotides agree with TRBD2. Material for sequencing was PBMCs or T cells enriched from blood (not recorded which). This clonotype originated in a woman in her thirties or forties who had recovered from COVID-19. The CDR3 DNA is TGTGCCAGCAGTTTATTGGTACTAGCGGGAGCGAGCGGGGAGCTGTTTTTT. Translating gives CASSLLVLAGASGELFF.